Included here is one TCR beta chain sequence, with context. The time point was: blood at routine non-recurrence follow-up after resection. Whole RNA obtained from tumor, nontumor lung or frozen PBMC underwent sequencing without sorting. The sample originates from a study of spatial heterogeneity in lung cancer. One entry per CDR3 protein results from TCRdb running MiXCR on the 5' RACE reads. The sample includes around 110,000 distinct CDR3 sequences, approximately 12% of them seen just once. This receptor was taken from a male donor with early-stage non-small cell lung cancer. Source: PBMCs, taken at follow-up.

The CDR3 region is CASRLGFSTGELFF. Written as DNA, the CDR3 is TGTGCCAGCAGGCTAGGATTTAGCACCGGGGAGCTGTTTTTT. The rearrangement uses TRBV6-1 and TRBJ2-2, with D unresolved. The length of the CDR3 is 14 residues. V dropped 6 bases and J dropped 4 bases, with 12 bases sitting between them. CDR1 and CDR2 from the germline V gene are MNHNS and SASEGT.